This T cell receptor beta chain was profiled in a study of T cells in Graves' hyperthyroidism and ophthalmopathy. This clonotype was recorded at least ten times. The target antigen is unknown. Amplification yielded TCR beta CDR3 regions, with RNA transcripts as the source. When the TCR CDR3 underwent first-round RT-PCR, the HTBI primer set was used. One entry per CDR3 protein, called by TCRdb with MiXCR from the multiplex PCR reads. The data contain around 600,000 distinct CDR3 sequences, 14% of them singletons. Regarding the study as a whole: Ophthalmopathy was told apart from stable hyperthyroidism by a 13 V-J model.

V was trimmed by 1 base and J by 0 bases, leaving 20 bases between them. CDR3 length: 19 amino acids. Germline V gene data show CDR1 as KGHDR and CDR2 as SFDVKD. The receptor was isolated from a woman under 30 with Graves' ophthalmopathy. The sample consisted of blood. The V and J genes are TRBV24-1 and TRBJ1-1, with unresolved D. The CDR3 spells CATSDLSRGTSRMNTEAFF. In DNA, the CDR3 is TGTGCCACCAGTGATTTATCGCGGGGAACGTCCCGGATGAACACTGAAGCTTTCTTT.